The 20 T cell receptor beta chains presented below share a single source sample, sequenced in a study of response to subunit inactivated influenza vaccine (dated by TCRdb to 2017 to 2018). Library preparation employed RT-PCR. Instrument used: Illumina HiSeq 2500. TCRdb handled the public reads itself, with Q25 trimming in fastp and clone calling in MiXCR, and kept productive beta chains. Each CDR3 protein gets just one entry, which takes the most common genes and DNA from the rows behind it. The sample has some 160,000 distinct CDR3 sequences on record, roughly a tenth of them singletons. The ten largest account for around 12% of the sample. According to the study, the label for this sample's time point signals: around 45 days after influenza vaccine administration. The sequenced sample was non-naive T cells sorted from PBMCs, obtained more than 35 days after vaccination. The cell subset or site label, read with the paper, signifies: memory T cell fraction. The receptors shown here come from a man between 45 and 60 years old who received an inactivated influenza vaccine. Donor details come from another sample of the same person, matched by shared clones.

This clonotype was found a few times. The chain combines TRBV4-1 with TRBJ2-2; 8 bases fit TRBD1. There are 14 residues in the CDR3. The V segment lost 6 bases and the J segment 2 bases; nucleotides outside the gene matches: 2. The germline CDR1 and CDR2 sequences are MGHRA and YSYEKL. This chain's CDR3 is CASRDRGNTGELFF. In DNA form, the CDR3 reads TGCGCCAGCAGAGACAGGGGTAACACCGGGGAGCTGTTTTTT.

This clonotype was detected a few times. V usage is TRBV5-1 and J usage is TRBJ1-5; maybe TRBD1 (5 bases). V lost 0 bases and J 0 bases, leaving 10 bases between the germline ends. Germline CDR1 and CDR2: SGHRS and YFSETQ. There are 16 residues in the CDR3. As DNA, the CDR3 is TGCGCCAGCAGCTTGGCGGGACTCAATAGCAATCAGCCCCAGCATTTT. It specifies CASSLAGLNSNQPQHF. Drawing the rest from reference TRBV5-1 and TRBJ1-5, the complete variable domain is KAGVTQTPRYLIKTRGQQVTLSCSPISGHRSVSWYQQTPGQGLQFLFEYFSETQRNKGNFPGRFSGRQFSNSRSEMNVSTLELGDSALYLCASSLAGLNSNQPQHFGDGTRLSIL.

With regard to this clonotype: A read error is possible here, since a much larger clone lies one base away. The V and J genes are TRBV14 and TRBJ2-3; D possibly uses TRBD1 or TRBD2 (5 bases each). The CDR3 has 17 amino acids. Trimming removed 1 base at V and 0 bases at J, with 14 bases between. Germline V lookup: CDR1 SGHDN, CDR2 FVKESK. CDR3 protein: CASSQGLGAVSTDTQYF. The CDR3 region has the DNA TGTGCCAGCAGCCAAGGCCTCGGGGCAGTCAGCACAGATACGCAGTATTTT. Drawing the rest from reference TRBV14 and TRBJ2-3, the complete variable domain is EAGVTQFPSHSVIEKGQTVTLRCDPISGHDNLYWYRRVMGKEIKFLLHFVKESKQDESGMPNNRFLAERTGGTYSTLKVQPAELEDSGVYFCASSQGLGAVSTDTQYFGPGTRLTVL.

The table lists this clonotype with a few counts. J is TRBJ2-7 and V is TRBV20-1; 10 bases line up with TRBD2. Per germline, CDR1 DFQATT and CDR2 SNEGSKA (reference sequence). This CDR3 is 13 amino acids long. J lost 6 bases, V lost 2 bases, and 4 bases had no gene match. The CDR3 nucleotides are TGCAGTGCTAGACTAGCGGGAGCTCCCGAGCAGTACTTC. Translating gives CSARLAGAPEQYF.

This clonotype was counted a few times. V usage is TRBV12-3 or TRBV12-4 and J usage is TRBJ2-1, with D maybe TRBD2 (5 bases). Trimming left V 3 bases short and J 3 bases short, with 12 bases between. The CDR3 extends over 15 amino acids. The CDR3 sequence is CASSFRGSDYNEQFF. DNA for the CDR3: TGTGCCAGCAGTTTTCGCGGGTCCGACTACAATGAGCAGTTCTTC.

The chain is built from TRBV7-8 and TRBJ1-2; no clear D gene. Trimming removed 0 bases from V and 5 bases from J, with 13 bases in between. Germline-derived CDR1 and CDR2 are SGHVS and FQNEAQ. This CDR3 has 15 amino acids. The CDR3 here is CASSLAVGNRYGYTF. As DNA, the CDR3 is TGTGCCAGCAGCTTAGCCGTAGGGAATCGGTATGGCTACACCTTC.

This clonotype came up many times. The rearrangement joins TRBV9 to TRBJ2-5; D ambiguous. Germline CDR1 is SGDLS and CDR2 is YYNGEE. V was trimmed by 0 bases and J by 2 bases, leaving 8 bases between them. The CDR3 contains 14 residues. The CDR3 region has the DNA TGTGCCAGCAGCGTAGGTACTATTCAAGAGACCCAGTACTTC. It yields the protein CASSVGTIQETQYF.

The sample holds a few counts of this clonotype. This chain joins TRBV5-5 and TRBJ2-2; no clear D. CDR3 length: 14 amino acids. Trimming took off 4 bases at V and 0 bases at J, with 7 bases between the two ends. Per the germline V gene, CDR1 is SGHKS and CDR2 is YYEKEE (reference sequence). CDR3 DNA: TGTGCCAGCAGCCCTACACCGAACACCGGGGAGCTGTTTTTT. Amino acid sequence: CASSPTPNTGELFF.

This clonotype was recorded many times. J is TRBJ2-2 and V is TRBV7-9; TRBD2 matches 8 bases. Germline V CDR1 and CDR2: SEHNR, FQNEAQ (reference sequence). The V segment lost 5 bases and the J segment 4 bases; nucleotides outside the gene matches: 9. This CDR3 contains 16 residues. The CDR3 reads CASSRGLVKGTGELFF. In DNA form, the CDR3 reads TGTGCCAGCAGCCGGGGACTAGTTAAAGGCACCGGGGAGCTGTTTTTT.

The rearrangement links TRBV6-1 to TRBJ2-7; 8 bases are a match to TRBD2. V was clipped by 6 bases and J by 5 bases; unmatched bases: 12. Germline CDR1 is MNHNS and CDR2 is SASEGT. The CDR3 has 15 amino acids. DNA of the CDR3: TGTGCCAGCAGACCCGGGAGCGGGGGAATCGACGAGCAGTACTTC. This gives the protein CASRPGSGGIDEQYF.

The chain couples TRBV6-2 or TRBV6-3 to TRBJ2-7; 7 bases align to TRBD2. The CDR3 runs to 15 residues. Unmatched junction bases numbered 13, after V lost 4 bases and J lost 7 bases. Germline V gene lookup returns CDR1 MNHEY and CDR2 SVGEGT. The CDR3, as DNA: TGTGCCAGCAGTTTAGCGTCGGGGGGACTAAAAGAGCAGTACTTC. Its translation is CASSLASGGLKEQYF.

This clonotype appeared many times. The rearrangement links TRBV6-2 or TRBV6-3 to TRBJ2-5; no clear D gene. This CDR3 region has 11 residues. Trimming removed 4 bases from V and 9 bases from J, with 9 bases in between. CDR1 MNHEY and CDR2 SVGEGT come from the germline V gene. DNA for the CDR3: TGTGCCAGCAGTTCCGGGCCGGCCCAGTACTTC. It encodes CASSSGPAQYF.

The chain employs TRBV3-1 and TRBJ1-1, with 7 positions matching TRBD1. With 4 bases clipped from V and 11 bases from J, the junction kept 7 bases outside the gene matches. Per the germline V gene, CDR1 is LGHDT and CDR2 is YNNKEL (reference sequence). The CDR3 covers 12 residues. The DNA of the CDR3 is TGTGCCAGCAGCCCAGAGACAGGGATTGCTTTCTTT. Amino acid sequence: CASSPETGIAFF. The full variable domain, completed using reference TRBV3-1 and TRBJ1-1, is DTAVSQTPKYLVTQMGNDKSIKCEQNLGHDTMYWYKQDSKKFLKIMFSYNNKELIINETVPNRFSPKSPDKAHLNLHINSLELGDSAVYFCASSPETGIAFFGQGTRLTVV.

This chain joins TRBV11-2 and TRBJ2-7; TRBD2 aligns across 11 bases. Trimming took 2 bases from V and 4 from J; bases not matched to a gene: 4. CDR3 length equals 15 residues. Germline V CDR1 and CDR2: SGHAT, FQNNGV. The CDR3 DNA reads as TGTGCCAGCAGCTTACTAGCGGGAGGCCCTTACGAGCAGTACTTC. It yields the protein CASSLLAGGPYEQYF. Using reference TRBV11-2 and TRBJ2-7 for the parts outside the CDR3, the full variable domain is EAGVAQSPRYKIIEKRQSVAFWCNPISGHATLYWYQQILGQGPKLLIQFQNNGVVDDSQLPKDRFSAERLKGVDSTLKIQPAKLEDSAVYLCASSLLAGGPYEQYFGPGTRLTVT.

This clonotype turned up a few times. This chain links TRBV18 with TRBJ2-1; 8 nucleotides match TRBD2. Trimming at V came to 5 bases and at J to 3 bases, leaving 9 bases not matched to a gene. The CDR3 runs 16 residues. CDR1 and CDR2 (germline): KGHSH, LQKENI. CDR3: CASSYNSGTSYNEQFF. CDR3 coding DNA: TGTGCCAGCTCATATAATTCAGGGACTAGCTACAATGAGCAGTTCTTC.

This clonotype appeared a few times. The chain links TRBV20-1 to TRBJ1-5, with 8 bases identical to TRBD1. V lost 0 bases and J lost 1; bases outside the gene matches: 2. Germline V CDR1 and CDR2: DFQATT, SNEGSKA (reference sequence). The CDR3 totals 15 residues. CDR3 protein: CSARDGQGSNQPQHF. The CDR3 DNA is TGCAGTGCTAGAGATGGACAGGGAAGCAATCAGCCCCAGCATTTT.

This clonotype was counted ten times or more. In DNA form, the CDR3 reads TGCGCCAGCAGCTCCGGGAGGGGCGGCACAGATACGCAGTATTTT. Translating gives CASSSGRGGTDTQYF. The V gene is TRBV5-1, the J gene TRBJ2-3, with 8 nucleotides matching TRBD2. Germline CDR1 and CDR2: SGHRS and YFSETQ. The CDR3 consists of 15 residues. V lost 3 bases and J lost 1; bases outside the gene matches: 4.

This clonotype came up a few times. The CDR3 region has the DNA TGTGCCAGCAGTTACTCGCAAAGGGGGCTCTCTGGAAACACCATATATTTT. Translation gives CASSYSQRGLSGNTIYF. The V and J genes are TRBV6-5 and TRBJ1-3; 7 nucleotides line up with TRBD1. CDR1 is MNHEY and CDR2 is SVGAGI in the germline V gene. Unmatched junction bases numbered 5, after V lost 0 bases and J lost 0 bases. This CDR3 is built from 17 residues.

This rearrangement joins TRBV6-1 to TRBJ1-6; no clear D gene. Germline CDR1 and CDR2: MNHNS and SASEGT. The V and J ends lost 3 bases and 7 bases respectively, with 7 bases between them. The CDR3 covers 13 residues. In DNA form, the CDR3 reads TGTGCCAGCAGTGAGATTAGGAATTCACCCCTCCACTTT. Encoded protein: CASSEIRNSPLHF.

This clonotype was seen a handful of times. This chain connects TRBV12-3 or TRBV12-4 to TRBJ2-7, with D perhaps being TRBD1 or TRBD2 (5 bases each). CDR3 length equals 14 residues. V was pared by 3 bases and J by 6 bases, with 15 bases between. Here the CDR3 DNA reads TGTGCCAGCAGTTTTGGTCACGGGGCGGTCGAGCAGTACTTC. It encodes CASSFGHGAVEQYF.